The present TCR beta chain was sequenced within a study of T cells in Graves' hyperthyroidism and ophthalmopathy. Study results and limitations: Blood also showed most of the thyroid clonotypes that were expanded above 0.001.

TCR beta CDR3 region amplification was performed from RNA transcripts. With the HTBI primer set, the TCR CDR3 went through a first round of RT-PCR. Via MiXCR, TCRdb re-called the multiplex PCR reads, giving one row per CDR3 protein. The table records more than 650,000 distinct CDR3 sequences, approximately 14% of them present only once. Patients were aged 18 to 65, had disease duration under 2 months, and had newly diagnosed hyperthyroidism. Orbital computed tomography, thyroid ultrasound, serum thyroxine and TRAb, and clinical symptoms together informed the diagnoses. Isolation of PBMCs was performed on around 9.4 ml fresh peripheral blood. At least ten counts were recorded for this clonotype. Antigen: not known. Sequenced input: blood. The clonotype was recovered from a woman under 30 with Graves' hyperthyroidism.

The CDR3 DNA reads as TGCAGCGTCCGCGGACAGGGCTATGGCTACACCTTC. Encoded protein: CSVRGQGYGYTF. The chain employs TRBV29-1 and TRBJ1-2; TRBD1 matches 8 bases. CDR1 is SQVTM and CDR2 is ANQGSEA in the germline V gene. J was trimmed by 4 bases and V by 6 bases; bases with no gene match: 4. The CDR3 contains 12 residues. The full variable domain, rest sourced from reference TRBV29-1 and TRBJ1-2, is SAVISQKPSRDICQRGTSLTIQCQVDSQVTMMFWYRQQPGQSLTLIATANQGSEATYESGFVIDKFPISRPNLTFSTLTVSNMSPEDSSIYLCSVRGQGYGYTFGSGTRLTVV.